This T cell receptor beta chain was found in a study of human T cells and chemical hapten exposure. With respect to this clonotype: Its antigen is not known.

Study-wide findings and caveats: TCRs above 1 in 1000 frequency stayed constant with DPC sensitization. PT1 expanded TCR counts and patch test score correlated positively.

Time point noted: patch test 2, 6 weeks after DPC sensitization. Treatment reported: therapeutic diphenylcyclopropenone sensitization with weekly scalp DPC. How the authors handled the data: The number of TCRs in each sample had a median of about 95,000 and spanned about 23,224 to 690,600. Via MiXCR, TCRdb re-called the RACE reads, giving one row per CDR3 protein. These V and J calls originate from TCRdb's pipeline instead of the authors' own analysis. Of 80,000 to 100,000 distinct CDR3 sequences in the sample, about 9% were seen once. In germline, CDR1 is SGHTA, CDR2 FQGNSA. Trimming left V 5 bases short and J 4 bases short, with 10 bases between. There are 13 residues in the CDR3.

This specimen was whole blood, taken in connection with sensitization to the hapten diphenylcyclopropenone (DPC). The rearrangement uses TRBV7-2 and TRBJ2-3; no definite D call. The TCR was taken from a woman in her forties with alopecia areata. Some clones in this sample may be carry-over from other donors' samples. In DNA form, the CDR3 reads TGTGCCAGCAGCGCCGACCCGTCAGATACGCAGTATTTT. It specifies CASSADPSDTQYF.